These 13 T cell receptor beta chains came from one sample sequenced in a study of cytomegalovirus exposure and HLA in healthy donors. Primers included in the PCR were 60 Vbeta and 13 Jbeta primers. The data were produced by immunoSEQ multiplex PCR, yet TCRdb's version contains in-frame clones alone and is incomplete. The sample gives approximately 160,000 clones, roughly four fifths of which show up once; around 4.9% is in the top ten. Material for sequencing was PBMCs. The receptor set was obtained from a man aged 18-30 years in good health and CMV-seronegative.

V usage is TRBV7-6 and J usage is TRBJ1-5, with D unclear. Germline V lookup: CDR1 SGHVS, CDR2 FNYEAQ. The V and J ends lost 1 base and 3 bases respectively, with 4 bases between them. The CDR3 extends over 13 amino acids. The CDR3, as DNA: TGTGCCAGCAGCTTAGAATACAATCAGCCCCAGCATTTT. Protein sequence: CASSLEYNQPQHF.

This clone has only one observation. The chain recombines TRBV13 with TRBJ2-5, with TRBD2 matching 8 bases. The CDR3 spans 17 residues. Germline V lookup: CDR1 PRHDT, CDR2 FYEKMQ (reference sequence). The V segment lost 3 bases and the J segment 3 bases; nucleotides outside the gene matches: 12. In DNA, the CDR3 is TGTGCCAGCAGCTTGAGAATCGGCGGGAGGCCCGAAGAGACCCAGTACTTC. Its protein product is CASSLRIGGRPEETQYF.

This sequence joins TRBV9 and TRBJ2-5; 7 nucleotides line up with TRBD2. Germline CDR1 SGDLS, CDR2 YYNGEE. With 0 bases clipped from V and 1 base from J, the junction kept 3 bases outside the gene matches. This CDR3 region has 15 residues. The DNA for the CDR3 is TGTGCCAGCAGCGTAGGGGCGGGGGTCCAAGAGACCCAGTACTTC. Protein sequence: CASSVGAGVQETQYF.

This sequence joins TRBV6-1 and TRBJ1-4; 8 positions agree with TRBD1. CDR3 length: 16 residues. Germline-derived CDR1 and CDR2 are MNHNS and SASEGT. V trimming: 3 bases; J trimming: 3 bases; junction bases outside the gene matches: 6. CDR3 sequence (DNA): TGTGCCAGCAGTGACGCCCAGGGGGCGGCTAATGAAAAACTGTTTTTT. Translating it yields CASSDAQGAANEKLFF.

The chain combines TRBV19 with TRBJ1-4, with D perhaps matching TRBD1 (6 bases). Germline V CDR1 and CDR2: LNHDA, SQIVND (reference sequence). V was pared by 5 bases and J by 11 bases, with 18 bases between. CDR3 length: 14 residues. In nucleotides, the CDR3 is TGTGCCAGTAGTCTAAGGGGGTTTGGGGAGAAACTGTTTTTT. It is translated as CASSLRGFGEKLFF.

The chain is built from TRBV7-2 and TRBJ2-3; 10 nucleotides match TRBD2. The CDR3 extends over 16 amino acids. Losses at the gene ends were 1 base for V and 5 bases for J; bases not matched to a gene: 6. The germline V gene has CDR1 SGHTA and CDR2 FQGNSA. The CDR3 loop is CASSLEGSGGLDTQYF. The CDR3 DNA sequence: TGTGCCAGCAGCTTAGAAGGTAGCGGGGGGTTAGATACGCAGTATTTT.

This clone has a handful of counts. The J gene is TRBJ2-6, the V gene TRBV7-9; possible D gene TRBD1, 5 bases. V was clipped by 3 bases and J by 2 bases, with 11 bases between them. CDR3 length: 16 residues. Germline values: CDR1 SEHNR, CDR2 FQNEAQ (reference sequence). The CDR3 region is CASSFPAGTGANVLTF. In DNA, the CDR3 is TGTGCCAGCAGCTTTCCGGCAGGGACTGGGGCCAACGTCCTGACTTTC. The full variable domain, in which reference TRBV7-9 and TRBJ2-6 provide the parts outside the CDR3, is DTGVSQNPRHKITKRGQNVTFRCDPISEHNRLYWYRQTLGQGPEFLTYFQNEAQLEKSRLLSDRFSAERPKGSFSTLEIQRTEQGDSAMYLCASSFPAGTGANVLTFGAGSRLTVL.

The chain links TRBV10-3 to TRBJ2-3, with TRBD2 matching 12 bases. V lost 1 base to trimming and J lost 6 bases; unmatched junction nucleotides: 2. This CDR3 comprises 15 residues. Germline CDR1 is ENHRY and CDR2 is SYGVKD. The CDR3: CAISEFLAGGDTQYF. Here the CDR3 DNA reads TGTGCCATCAGTGAGTTTCTAGCGGGAGGGGATACGCAGTATTTT.

This chain connects TRBV11-2 to TRBJ2-7; 10 bases match TRBD1. This CDR3 contains 15 residues. Trimming removed 3 bases from V and 3 bases from J; junction bases left unmatched: 5. CDR1 is SGHAT and CDR2 is FQNNGV in the germline V gene. CDR3 loop: CASSFGTGDHYEQYF. Written as DNA, the CDR3 is TGTGCCAGCAGCTTCGGGACAGGGGATCACTACGAGCAGTACTTC. The whole variable domain, filled in from reference TRBV11-2 and TRBJ2-7, reads EAGVAQSPRYKIIEKRQSVAFWCNPISGHATLYWYQQILGQGPKLLIQFQNNGVVDDSQLPKDRFSAERLKGVDSTLKIQPAKLEDSAVYLCASSFGTGDHYEQYFGPGTRLTVT.

The V call is TRBV28, the J call TRBJ2-1; 12 positions match TRBD2. There are 18 residues in the CDR3. Trimming cost V 7 bases and J 7 bases; bases outside gene matches: 17. Per the germline V gene, CDR1 is MDHEN and CDR2 is SYDVKM. CDR3: CASKKRGALAGGFNEQFF. As DNA, the CDR3 is TGTGCCAGCAAAAAACGAGGCGCGCTAGCGGGAGGGTTTAATGAGCAGTTCTTC. Combining the CDR3 with reference TRBV28 and TRBJ2-1 gives the whole variable domain DVKVTQSSRYLVKRTGEKVFLECVQDMDHENMFWYRQDPGLGLRLIYFSYDVKMKEKGDIPEGYSVSREKKERFSLILESASTNQTSMYLCASKKRGALAGGFNEQFFGPGTRLTVL.

Only a few counts were recorded for this clone. The chain recombines TRBV5-4 with TRBJ2-6, with D tentatively TRBD2 (6 bases). The CDR3 consists of 18 residues. Trimming stripped 0 bases from V and 0 bases from J, with 13 bases between. Germline CDR1 and CDR2: SGHNT and YYREEE (reference sequence). Written as DNA, the CDR3 is TGTGCCAGCAGCTTGGAGGCGGGACGGTCCTCTGGGGCCAACGTCCTGACTTTC. It yields the protein CASSLEAGRSSGANVLTF.

This chain joins TRBV10-2 and TRBJ1-2; TRBD1 agrees at 8 bases. V lost 5 bases to trimming and J lost 4 bases; unmatched junction nucleotides: 3. Germline V gene sequence: CDR1 WSHSY, CDR2 SAAADI. The CDR3 loop spans 13 amino acids. CDR3 DNA sequence: TGCGCCAGCAGTCCGGACAGGGCCTATGGCTACACCTTC. It codes for CASSPDRAYGYTF.

J is TRBJ1-5 and V is TRBV28; 7 bases align to TRBD1. Germline trimming cut 8 bases from V and 3 bases from J; bases unmatched to any gene: 7. The CDR3 is 14 residues long. The germline V gene has CDR1 MDHEN and CDR2 SYDVKM. In DNA, the CDR3 is TGTGCCAGCTCCTACAGGGGATACAATCAGCCCCAGCATTTT. As protein: CASSYRGYNQPQHF.